This TCR beta chain was obtained from a study of control samples from healthy donors and cancer patients (dated by TCRdb to 2020 to 2021). Receptors were amplified or captured by the immunoSEQ multiplex PCR assay. Not all clones reach the TCRdb copy of this immuneACCESS table, which keeps in-frame sequences only. Checked studies attribute under half of the gap to unresolved V genes and leave the rest unexplained. The sample profile shows about 130,000 clones; about 90% of them were found once. The ten largest clones take up around 1.8% of the sample. In the case of this clone: Its cognate antigen has yet to be identified. Base-call qualities are not available, and no considerably larger clone is one nucleotide away.

Deletion took 3 bases off V and 2 bases off J, with a span of 12 bases between the germline ends. From a lookup of the germline V gene, CDR1 and CDR2 are KGHDR and SFDVKD. Reading from cysteine to phenylalanine, the CDR3 counts 16 amino acids. Of the read, only the CDR3 DNA is kept; its 48 bases are in frame from base 1. This TCR was recovered from a man aged 18 to 29 in good health. The chain joins TRBV24-1 to TRBJ2-2, with TRBD1 tentatively as D gene (5 bases match). Sequenced material: blood. The CDR3 reads CATSDKRTTNTGELFF. The DNA reads as follows: TGTGCCACCAGTGATAAACGGACAACCAACACCGGGGAGCTGTTTTTT.